Listed here are 19 T cell receptor beta chains from one sample, sequenced in a study of blood T cell repertoires in COVID-19. Assay: immunoSEQ multiplex PCR; the TCRdb copy retains only in-frame clones and omits some. The sample includes hundreds of thousands of clones, approximately 90% seen only once; the top ten take 2.5% to 3%. The specimen was PBMCs or T cells enriched from blood (not recorded which). The source is a woman younger than 45 with acute COVID-19.

The chain couples TRBV19 to TRBJ2-5; D is perhaps TRBD1 (6 bases). The CDR3 totals 14 residues. Deletions cut 2 bases from V and 4 bases from J, with 11 bases between. Per the germline V gene, CDR1 is LNHDA and CDR2 is SQIVND (reference sequence). The CDR3 nucleotides read TGTGCCAGTAGTATACAGGGGTCCGGAGAGACCCAGTACTTC. Translated: CASSIQGSGETQYF.

The V call is TRBV5-1, the J call TRBJ2-1; 11 bases align to TRBD2. The ends lost 2 bases at V and 4 bases at J; junction bases unmatched: 2. This CDR3 comprises 15 residues. Per the germline V gene, CDR1 is SGHRS and CDR2 is YFSETQ. The CDR3 DNA sequence: TGCGCCAGCAGCTTTAGCGGGGGGGCGTACAATGAGCAGTTCTTC. The encoded protein is CASSFSGGAYNEQFF.

The rearrangement links TRBV7-2 to TRBJ2-5; D not resolved. Germline CDR1 is SGHTA and CDR2 is FQGNSA. V was trimmed by 4 bases and J by 5 bases, leaving 14 bases between them. The CDR3 runs to 14 residues. CDR3 bases: TGTGCCAGCAGCTCATACAGTAGTACGGAGACCCAGTACTTC. Translation gives CASSSYSSTETQYF.

This chain connects TRBV30 to TRBJ1-1; 8 bases are shared with TRBD1. The V gene's germline CDR1 is GTSNPN and CDR2 SVGIG (reference sequence). The V segment lost 3 bases and the J segment 3 bases; nucleotides outside the gene matches: 18. The CDR3 runs 18 residues. CDR3 amino acids: CAWSRTDRGGGEDTEAFF. In nucleotides, the CDR3 is TGTGCCTGGAGCCGAACAGACAGGGGTGGGGGAGAGGACACTGAAGCTTTCTTT.

V gene TRBV7-9 combines with J gene TRBJ2-7, with no clear D. Germline assignment: CDR1 SEHNR and CDR2 FQNEAQ (reference sequence). The CDR3 totals 15 residues. The V gene lost 0 bases and the J gene lost 5 bases, with 14 bases spanning the gap. This CDR3 reads CASSLAVGRSNEQYF. The CDR3 region has the DNA TGTGCCAGCAGCTTAGCGGTAGGCAGGTCCAACGAGCAGTACTTC.

This clone was found once. The chain joins TRBV19 to TRBJ1-5; D remains unclear. This CDR3 region has 12 residues. V lost 9 bases, J lost 4 bases, and 10 bases lay in between. The germline CDR1 and CDR2 sequences are LNHDA and SQIVND (reference sequence). The CDR3 sequence is CASHRRNQPQHF. CDR3 bases: TGTGCCAGCCACCGGAGGAATCAGCCCCAGCATTTT. Together with reference TRBV19 and TRBJ1-5, the CDR3 gives the full variable domain: DGGITQSPKYLFRKEGQNVTLSCEQNLNHDAMYWYRQDPGQGLRLIYYSQIVNDFQKGDIAEGYSVSREKKESFPLTVTSAQKNPTAFYLCASHRRNQPQHFGDGTRLSIL.

The chain joins TRBV5-6 to TRBJ1-4; the match to TRBD1 covers 7 bases. Per germline, CDR1 SGHDT and CDR2 YYEEEE. The V segment lost 4 bases and the J segment 7 bases; nucleotides outside the gene matches: 7. CDR3 length: 14 amino acids. The CDR3 DNA sequence: TGTGCCAGCAGCCCATCCGGGACAGCTGAAAAACTGTTTTTT. Translating gives CASSPSGTAEKLFF.

The J gene is TRBJ2-6, the V gene TRBV4-2; a possible D gene is TRBD1 (8 bases). Looked up from germline, CDR1 is LGHNA and CDR2 is YNFKEQ. The CDR3 is 16 residues long. V gave up 5 bases and J gave up 2 bases, with 13 bases separating them. CDR3 region: CASSYRGGAGANVLTF. The CDR3 DNA reads TGTGCCAGCAGCTACAGGGGGGGAGCTGGGGCCAACGTCCTGACTTTC.

The chain links TRBV5-1 to TRBJ2-1; D ambiguous. The CDR3 is made up of 15 amino acids. Deletions cut 4 bases from V and 0 bases from J, with 11 bases between. Germline CDR1 is SGHRS and CDR2 is YFSETQ. CDR3 protein: CASSSSESSYNEQFF. The DNA for the CDR3 is TGCGCCAGCAGCAGCAGCGAGAGCTCCTACAATGAGCAGTTCTTC.

The chain joins TRBV6-5 to TRBJ1-1; 8 nucleotides align to TRBD1. CDR3 length equals 15 residues. CDR1 is MNHEY, CDR2 SVGAGI, per germline. V was clipped by 7 bases and J by 1 base; unmatched bases: 8. CDR3 nucleotides: TGTGCCAGCATGAGCCGGACAGGGCGGAACACTGAAGCTTTCTTT. Translated, it gives CASMSRTGRNTEAFF.

The chain has TRBV7-2 and TRBJ1-2, with D perhaps matching TRBD1 (6 bases). Trimming pared 0 bases from V and 2 bases from J, leaving 13 bases between. The CDR3 length is 16 residues. Germline CDR1 reads SGHTA; CDR2 reads FQGNSA. CDR3 nucleotide sequence: TGTGCCAGCAGCTTAGCGGGACACCCTCCGAACTATGGCTACACCTTC. It codes for CASSLAGHPPNYGYTF.

The chain couples TRBV2 to TRBJ2-3, with D uncertain. This CDR3 contains 20 residues. Germline loops: CDR1 SNHLY, CDR2 FYNNEI. V was cut by 0 bases and J by 0 bases, with 22 bases left in between. CDR3 region: CASSEALAVVSVISTDTQYF. Written as DNA, the CDR3 is TGTGCCAGCAGTGAAGCATTGGCGGTCGTTAGTGTCATTAGCACAGATACGCAGTATTTT. Full variable domain (outside the CDR3, taken from reference TRBV2 and TRBJ2-3): EPEVTQTPSHQVTQMGQEVILRCVPISNHLYFYWYRQILGQKVEFLVSFYNNEISEKSEIFDDQFSVERPDGSNFTLKIRSTKLEDSAMYFCASSEALAVVSVISTDTQYFGPGTRLTVL.

This chain links TRBV4-2 with TRBJ2-3, with 15 bases lining up with TRBD2. With 0 bases clipped from V and 2 bases from J, the junction kept 12 bases outside the gene matches. The CDR3 is made up of 21 amino acids. In germline, CDR1 is LGHNA, CDR2 YNFKEQ. CDR3 protein: CASSQDATGTSGGLPTDTQYF. The CDR3 nucleotides read TGTGCCAGCAGCCAAGACGCGACCGGGACTAGCGGGGGGCTACCCACAGATACGCAGTATTTT.

The chain employs TRBV5-4 and TRBJ2-1; 9 nucleotides align to TRBD1. The length of the CDR3 is 15 residues. Trimming cost V 3 bases and J 7 bases; bases outside gene matches: 8. Looked up from germline, CDR1 is SGHNT and CDR2 is YYREEE (reference sequence). The chain's CDR3 is CASSSPGQGQNEQFF. DNA for the CDR3: TGTGCCAGCAGCTCACCGGGACAGGGACAAAATGAGCAGTTCTTC.

The rearrangement joins TRBV7-9 to TRBJ1-1; 7 bases are shared with TRBD1. Germline V CDR1 and CDR2: SEHNR, FQNEAQ (reference sequence). After removal of 3 bases from V and 11 bases from J, the junction contained 6 bases not matched to a gene. The CDR3 sequence is 12 residues long. In DNA, the CDR3 is TGTGCCAGCAGCTTCAACGACAGGGAGGCTTTCTTT. Its translation is CASSFNDREAFF.

The chain is built from TRBV7-9 and TRBJ1-6; possible D gene TRBD1, 5 bases. The CDR3 contains 14 residues. From germline, CDR1 is SEHNR and CDR2 FQNEAQ (reference sequence). Trimming removed 7 bases from V and 3 bases from J, with 10 bases in between. Here the CDR3 DNA reads TGTGCCAGCACTCAGGGAAACTATAATTCACCCCTCCACTTT. It specifies CASTQGNYNSPLHF.

This clone was seen only once. V usage is TRBV12-5 and J usage is TRBJ1-1; perhaps TRBD1 as D (5 bases). Per the germline V gene, CDR1 is LGHNT and CDR2 is FRNRAP. V was trimmed by 0 bases and J by 10 bases, leaving 30 bases between them. The CDR3 runs to 19 residues. The chain's CDR3 is CASGLVNRKMGQSGSGAFF. The CDR3 region has the DNA TGTGCTAGTGGTTTGGTAAACAGGAAGATGGGCCAGAGTGGCAGTGGAGCTTTCTTT.

This clone was seen a single time. This chain links TRBV30 with TRBJ2-7; perhaps TRBD2 as D (5 bases). Germline V gives CDR1 GTSNPN, CDR2 SVGIG (reference sequence). The V and J ends lost 1 base and 0 bases respectively, with 7 bases between them. This CDR3 comprises 13 residues. The CDR3 bases are TGTGCCTGGAGTGGCCGGGGCTCCTACGAGCAGTACTTC. Its translation is CAWSGRGSYEQYF.

V gene TRBV7-9 combines with J gene TRBJ1-1, with a weak D call TRBD1 (5 bases). CDR1 is SEHNR and CDR2 is FQNEAQ in the germline V gene (reference sequence). The CDR3 extends over 14 amino acids. Trimming left V 4 bases short and J 1 base short, with 10 bases between. CDR3 sequence: CASSYSGGNTEAFF. The CDR3 nucleotides are TGTGCCAGCAGCTATTCCGGGGGGAACACTGAAGCTTTCTTT.